This TCR beta chain derives from a study of PD-1 blockade in classical Hodgkin lymphoma. The time point is: cycle 4 day 1 (C4D1), after five to seven weeks of nivolumab. Relapse was seen in all patients after autologous stem cell transplantation, and brentuximab vedotin exposure was variable. Sequencing used immunoSEQ multiplex PCR; TCRdb keeps in-frame clones, though not all of them. Found here are approximately 27,000 clones, about 80% of them singletons; the top ten hold less than 20%. This specimen was peripheral blood mononuclear cells (PBMCs), taken before the fourth cycle of nivolumab. This clonotype was obtained from a human donor with classical Hodgkin lymphoma.

The chain's CDR3 is CASSVGGTEAFF. DNA for the CDR3: TGTGCCAGCTCGGTGGGGGGTACTGAAGCTTTCTTT. The gene calls are TRBV7-9 and TRBJ1-1, with a tentative D call TRBD1 (5 bases). This CDR3 has 12 amino acids. Per germline, CDR1 SEHNR and CDR2 FQNEAQ (reference sequence). Trimming removed 8 bases from V and 5 bases from J, with 12 bases in between.